A single T cell receptor beta chain is shown here with its context. Its antigen is unidentified. Assay: immunoSEQ multiplex PCR; the TCRdb copy retains only in-frame clones and omits some. In the table there are some 110,000 clones, 90% of which are singletons. The sample comes from a study of T cell responses to AZD1222 COVID-19 vaccine. Study-level information: Recipients boosted at about 4 weeks or about 12 weeks are pooled.

The CDR3 has 16 residues. The J segment lost 7 bases and the V segment lost 3 bases, leaving 12 bases of the junction unmatched. CDR1 WSHSY and CDR2 SAAADI come from the germline V gene. Study conclusions and caveats: Targeting of unmutated variant regions was reportedly seen in nearly half of spike-specific TCRs. Donors, mostly white British, included more females; clonal diversity was possibly underestimated.

The chain recombines TRBV10-2 with TRBJ2-1, with TRBD1 matching 7 bases. This receptor was taken from an adult in good health. The specimen was peripheral blood, collected on day 0 of AZD1222 vaccination. The DNA for the CDR3 is TGCGCCAGCAGTGATCCGGGACCCTCAGGGGGTAATGAGCAGTTCTTC. Translation: CASSDPGPSGGNEQFF.